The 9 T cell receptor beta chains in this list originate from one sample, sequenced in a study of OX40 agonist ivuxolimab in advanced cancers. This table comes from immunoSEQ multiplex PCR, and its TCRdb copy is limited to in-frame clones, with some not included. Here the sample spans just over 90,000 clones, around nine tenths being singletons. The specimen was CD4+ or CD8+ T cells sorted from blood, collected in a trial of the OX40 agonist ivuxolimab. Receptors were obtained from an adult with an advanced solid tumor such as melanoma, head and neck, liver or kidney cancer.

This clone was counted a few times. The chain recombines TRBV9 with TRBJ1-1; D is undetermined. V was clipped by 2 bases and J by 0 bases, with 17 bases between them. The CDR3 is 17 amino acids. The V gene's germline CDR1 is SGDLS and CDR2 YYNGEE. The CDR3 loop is CASSVTDSGPMNTEAFF. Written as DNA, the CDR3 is TGTGCCAGCAGCGTCACGGACTCGGGTCCTATGAACACTGAAGCTTTCTTT.

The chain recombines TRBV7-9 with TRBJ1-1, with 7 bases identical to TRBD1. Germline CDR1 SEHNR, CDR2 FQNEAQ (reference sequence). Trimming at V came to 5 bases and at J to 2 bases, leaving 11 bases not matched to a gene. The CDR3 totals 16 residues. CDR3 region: CASSPPMDRPNTEAFF. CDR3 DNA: TGTGCCAGCAGCCCCCCTATGGACAGGCCTAACACTGAAGCTTTCTTT.

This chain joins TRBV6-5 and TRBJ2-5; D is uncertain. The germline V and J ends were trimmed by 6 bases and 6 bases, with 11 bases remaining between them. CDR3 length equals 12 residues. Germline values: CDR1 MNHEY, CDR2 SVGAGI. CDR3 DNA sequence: TGTGCCAGCAGGGATTTTGAAAAGACCCAGTACTTC. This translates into CASRDFEKTQYF.

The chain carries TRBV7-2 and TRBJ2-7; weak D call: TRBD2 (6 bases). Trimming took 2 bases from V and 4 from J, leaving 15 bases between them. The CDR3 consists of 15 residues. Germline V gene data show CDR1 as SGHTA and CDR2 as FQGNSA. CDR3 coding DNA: TGTGCCAGCAGCTTATGGTCATCCGCGGGATACGAGCAGTACTTC. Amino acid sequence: CASSLWSSAGYEQYF.

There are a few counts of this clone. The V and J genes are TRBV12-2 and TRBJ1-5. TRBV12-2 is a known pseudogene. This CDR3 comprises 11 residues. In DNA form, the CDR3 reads TGTGCAAGTCGCTTGGGGCAGCCCCAGCATTTT. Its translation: CASRLGQPQHF.

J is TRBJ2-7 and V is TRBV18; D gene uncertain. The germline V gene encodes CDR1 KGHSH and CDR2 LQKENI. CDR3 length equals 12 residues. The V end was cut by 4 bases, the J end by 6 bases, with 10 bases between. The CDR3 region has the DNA TGTGCCAGCTCACTATACCAAACCGAGCAGTACTTC. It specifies CASSLYQTEQYF.

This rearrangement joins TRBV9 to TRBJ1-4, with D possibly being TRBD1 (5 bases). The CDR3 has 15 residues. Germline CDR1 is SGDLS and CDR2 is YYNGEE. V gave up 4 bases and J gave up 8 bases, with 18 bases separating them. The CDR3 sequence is CASSPRGGEGEKLFF. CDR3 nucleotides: TGTGCCAGCAGCCCCCGGGGGGGGGAAGGCGAAAAACTGTTTTTT.

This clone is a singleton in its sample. The CDR3: CASSRGTVISYEQYF. CDR3 nucleotide sequence: TGTGCCAGCAGCCGTGGGACAGTGATATCCTACGAGCAGTACTTC. The chain is built from TRBV11-2 and TRBJ2-7; TRBD1 agrees at 7 bases. With V trimmed by 5 bases and J by 1 base, 8 bases remained unmatched. CDR1 is SGHAT and CDR2 is FQNNGV in the germline V gene. This CDR3 is built from 15 residues.

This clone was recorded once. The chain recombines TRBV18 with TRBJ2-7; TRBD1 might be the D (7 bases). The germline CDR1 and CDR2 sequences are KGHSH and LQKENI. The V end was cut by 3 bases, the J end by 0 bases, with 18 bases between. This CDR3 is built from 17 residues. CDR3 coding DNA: TGTGCCAGCTCACCTTCGGGCGGGACAGCGTACTCCTACGAGCAGTACTTC. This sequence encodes CASSPSGGTAYSYEQYF. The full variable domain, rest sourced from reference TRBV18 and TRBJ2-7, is NAGVMQNPRHLVRRRGQEARLRCSPMKGHSHVYWYRQLPEEGLKFMVYLQKENIIDESGMPKERFSAEFPKEGPSILRIQQVVRGDSAAYFCASSPSGGTAYSYEQYFGPGTRLTVT.